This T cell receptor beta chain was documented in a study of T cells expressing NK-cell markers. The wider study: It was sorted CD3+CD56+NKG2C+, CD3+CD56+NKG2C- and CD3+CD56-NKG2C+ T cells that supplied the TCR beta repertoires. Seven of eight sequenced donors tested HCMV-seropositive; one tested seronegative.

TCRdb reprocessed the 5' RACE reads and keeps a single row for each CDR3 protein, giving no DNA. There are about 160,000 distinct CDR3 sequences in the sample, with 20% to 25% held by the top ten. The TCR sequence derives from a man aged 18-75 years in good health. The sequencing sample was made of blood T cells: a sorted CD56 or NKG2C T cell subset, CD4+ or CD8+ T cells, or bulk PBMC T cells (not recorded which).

CDR3 loop: CASNIKSGSSTDTQYF. The chain employs TRBV23-1 and TRBJ2-3. TRBV23-1 belongs to the ORF category, with a function that is uncertain. The CDR3 consists of 16 residues.